These 18 T cell receptor beta chains originate from one sample sequenced in a study of CD8 T cells in ankylosing spondylitis. TCRdb re-called the 5' RACE reads through MiXCR, storing one row per CDR3 protein. The sample lists 300,000 to 350,000 distinct CDR3 sequences, roughly 14% occurring once. The sample taken for sequencing was blood, either unsorted or a sorted T cell fraction (not recorded which). The receptors were sampled from a male donor with ankylosing spondylitis or in good health (not recorded which).

This clonotype has more than one count but fewer than ten. V is TRBV7-9 and J is TRBJ2-3; D not certain. CDR1 and CDR2 (germline): SEHNR, FQNEAQ (reference sequence). This CDR3 has 13 amino acids. With 5 bases removed from V and 2 bases from J, the gap between germline ends came to 8 bases. The CDR3 coding sequence is TGTGCCAGCAGCCCCCTAATCACAGATACGCAGTATTTT. This sequence encodes CASSPLITDTQYF.

This clonotype was detected only a few times. The chain combines TRBV4-1 with TRBJ2-5; 8 positions match TRBD1. From germline, CDR1 is MGHRA and CDR2 YSYEKL. The CDR3 runs to 16 residues. After removal of 4 bases from V and 4 bases from J, the junction contained 11 bases not matched to a gene. As DNA, the CDR3 is TGCGCCAGCAGCCGGACCGGGACAGGTGAACGAGAGACCCAGTACTTC. Translating it yields CASSRTGTGERETQYF.

This chain links TRBV11-1 with TRBJ2-7, with D perhaps assigned TRBD1 or TRBD2 (5 bases each). The V end lost 8 bases, the J end lost 2 bases, and 16 bases lay between the germline ends. Germline-derived CDR1 and CDR2 are SGHAT and FQDESV (reference sequence). CDR3 length equals 14 residues. The CDR3 loop reads CASSLLRGPYEQYF. For the CDR3, the DNA is TGTGCCAGCTCCCTACTGAGGGGCCCCTACGAGCAGTACTTC.

This clonotype was observed a handful of times. V and J are TRBV28 and TRBJ1-3; D ambiguous. The CDR3 has 12 amino acids. Germline V CDR1 and CDR2: MDHEN, SYDVKM. Trimming shortened V by 7 bases and J by 4 bases, and 8 bases separated the two germline ends. CDR3 residues: CASTRTGNTIYF. CDR3 DNA sequence: TGTGCCAGCACCCGTACCGGAAACACCATATATTTT.

The CDR3 spells CASSRSGLAGSYEQYF. CDR3 nucleotide sequence: TGTGCCAGCAGCAGGTCGGGTCTAGCGGGGTCATACGAGCAGTACTTC. J is TRBJ2-7 and V is TRBV6-1, with 9 bases lining up with TRBD2. CDR3 size: 16 residues. CDR1 MNHNS and CDR2 SASEGT come from the germline V gene. Germline trimming cut 6 bases from V and 4 bases from J; bases unmatched to any gene: 13.

Ten or more counts support this clonotype. V usage is TRBV12-3 or TRBV12-4 and J usage is TRBJ2-7; the match to TRBD2 covers 10 bases. This CDR3 is built from 14 residues. V lost 4 bases, J lost 10 bases, and 10 bases stayed unmatched. The CDR3 DNA reads as TGTGCCAGCAGTTCCTTAGGACTAGCGGAGGCCCAGTACTTC. Residues: CASSSLGLAEAQYF.

The genes are TRBV4-1 and TRBJ1-3; D not resolved. Trimming took off 6 bases at V and 0 bases at J, with 15 bases between the two ends. Germline V gene data show CDR1 as MGHRA and CDR2 as YSYEKL. The CDR3 has 16 amino acids. The CDR3 coding sequence is TGCGCCAGCAGTCAACTTTCCGGGTTCTCTGGAAACACCATATATTTT. It is translated as CASSQLSGFSGNTIYF.

This clonotype has just a few counts. The chain uses TRBV5-1 and TRBJ2-1; TRBD1 might be the D (6 bases). Germline CDR1 reads SGHRS; CDR2 reads YFSETQ. The CDR3 is made up of 17 amino acids. V shed 0 bases and J shed 7 bases, with 20 bases lying between them. The DNA of the CDR3 is TGCGCCAGCAGCTTGGAGGCGGCAATTGGGGGCAGGAATGAGCAGTTCTTC. This sequence encodes CASSLEAAIGGRNEQFF.

This clonotype has at least ten counts. The rearrangement uses TRBV11-2 and TRBJ1-2; 7 bases line up with TRBD1. CDR1 and CDR2 (germline): SGHAT, FQNNGV. The trim removed 5 bases at V and 4 bases at J, leaving 22 bases unmatched. The CDR3 consists of 19 residues. The CDR3 loop is CASSQSNSHPGQRPYGYTF. The CDR3 region has the DNA TGTGCCAGCAGCCAATCGAATTCTCATCCGGGACAGCGCCCCTATGGCTACACCTTC.

This clonotype was seen a handful of times. CDR3: CATSRVGRDTGELFF. Written as DNA, the CDR3 is TGTGCCACCAGCAGAGTGGGGAGGGACACCGGGGAGCTGTTTTTT. The chain links TRBV15 to TRBJ2-2; TRBD2 matches at 7 bases. V lost 1 base to trimming and J lost 3 bases; unmatched junction nucleotides: 2. Germline CDR1 and CDR2: LNHNV and YYDKDF (reference sequence). This CDR3 spans 15 amino acids.

In its sample, this clonotype was seen a few times. The rearrangement links TRBV18 to TRBJ2-1; TRBD2 is a possible D gene (5 bases). Between the trimmed V and J ends, which lost 8 bases and 1 base, there was a span of 12 bases. This CDR3 comprises 14 residues. The germline CDR1 and CDR2 sequences are KGHSH and LQKENI. CDR3 coding DNA: TGTGCCAGCGCCACTAGGGCGTCCTACAATGAGCAGTTCTTC. This sequence encodes CASATRASYNEQFF.

This chain uses TRBV3-1 with TRBJ2-7; D not certain. Germline lookup yields CDR1 LGHDT and CDR2 YNNKEL (reference sequence). This CDR3 contains 14 residues. With 1 base removed from V and 2 bases from J, the gap between germline ends came to 9 bases. This CDR3 reads CASSQGSETYEQYF. In DNA form, the CDR3 reads TGTGCCAGCAGCCAAGGGTCAGAAACCTACGAGCAGTACTTC.

The table lists this clonotype with a few counts. The chain uses TRBV6-1 and TRBJ2-7, with 7 bases matching TRBD2. Germline V lookup: CDR1 MNHNS, CDR2 SASEGT. The V gene end was trimmed by 1 base and the J gene end by 0 bases; junction bases not matched to a gene: 6. CDR3 length: 16 amino acids. This CDR3 is CASSEGLAESSYEQYF. CDR3 coding DNA: TGTGCCAGCAGTGAAGGGCTAGCGGAAAGCTCCTACGAGCAGTACTTC.

This clonotype has at least ten counts. V and J are TRBV5-6 and TRBJ1-2; no reliable D call. V was clipped by 4 bases and J by 11 bases, with 18 bases between them. The CDR3 consists of 13 residues. Germline V lookup: CDR1 SGHDT, CDR2 YYEEEE. For the CDR3, the DNA is TGTGCCAGCAGCCCGGATAGTCGAGGGAAATACACCTTC. It translates to CASSPDSRGKYTF.

This clonotype was counted between two and nine times. The chain recombines TRBV11-2 with TRBJ2-7, with a weak D call TRBD2 (6 bases). Germline V gives CDR1 SGHAT, CDR2 FQNNGV. V was cut by 0 bases and J by 2 bases, with 14 bases left in between. CDR3 size: 16 residues. The CDR3 DNA reads as TGTGCCAGCAGCTTAGATCTGGCTAGCGCCGCCTACGAGCAGTACTTC. This gives the protein CASSLDLASAAYEQYF.

V and J are TRBV20-1 and TRBJ2-3; tentatively, D is TRBD2 (5 bases). This CDR3 is 15 amino acids long. V lost 0 bases and J lost 4, with 14 bases in between. From germline, CDR1 is DFQATT and CDR2 SNEGSKA (reference sequence). The CDR3 bases are TGCAGTGCTAGAGATATCCGGGATGGAGCAGATACGCAGTATTTT. It is translated as CSARDIRDGADTQYF.

CDR3 coding DNA: TGTGCCAGCAGCCGTGTAGCAGCACAGTACTTC. This gives the protein CASSRVAAQYF. V and J are TRBV12-3 or TRBV12-4 and TRBJ2-5; no firm D call. This CDR3 has 11 amino acids. Trimming took off 6 bases at V and 11 bases at J, with 13 bases between the two ends.

This clonotype has a handful of counts. This chain links TRBV14 with TRBJ2-5; D remains unclear. The CDR3 covers 15 residues. The V end was cut by 0 bases, the J end by 4 bases, with 12 bases between. The germline V gene encodes CDR1 SGHDN and CDR2 FVKESK. The CDR3 DNA follows: TGTGCCAGCAGCCAAGATCTTACGGGCGTAGAGACCCAGTACTTC. Residues: CASSQDLTGVETQYF. The variable domain in full, with the rest retrieved from reference TRBV14 and TRBJ2-5, is EAGVTQFPSHSVIEKGQTVTLRCDPISGHDNLYWYRRVMGKEIKFLLHFVKESKQDESGMPNNRFLAERTGGTYSTLKVQPAELEDSGVYFCASSQDLTGVETQYFGPGTRLLVL.